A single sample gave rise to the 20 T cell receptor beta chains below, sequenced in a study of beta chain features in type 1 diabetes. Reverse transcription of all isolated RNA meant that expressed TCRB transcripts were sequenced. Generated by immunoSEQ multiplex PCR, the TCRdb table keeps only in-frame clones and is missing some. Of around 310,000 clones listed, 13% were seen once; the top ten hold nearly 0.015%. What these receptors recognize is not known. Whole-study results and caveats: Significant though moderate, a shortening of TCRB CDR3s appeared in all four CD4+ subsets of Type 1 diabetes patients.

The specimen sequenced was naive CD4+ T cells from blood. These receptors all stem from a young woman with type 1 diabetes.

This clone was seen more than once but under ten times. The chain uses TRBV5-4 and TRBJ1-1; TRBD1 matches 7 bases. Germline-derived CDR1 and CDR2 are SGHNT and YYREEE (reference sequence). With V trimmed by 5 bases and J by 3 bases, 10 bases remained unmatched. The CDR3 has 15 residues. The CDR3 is CASSEQGLWDTEAFF. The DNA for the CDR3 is TGTGCCAGCAGTGAACAGGGGCTGTGGGACACTGAAGCTTTCTTT.

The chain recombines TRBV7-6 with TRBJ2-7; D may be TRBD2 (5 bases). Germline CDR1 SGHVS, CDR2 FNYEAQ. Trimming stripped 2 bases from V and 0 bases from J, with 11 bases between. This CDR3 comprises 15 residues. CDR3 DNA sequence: TGTGCCAGCAGCTTACGGGCTGGGAGCTCCTACGAGCAGTACGTC. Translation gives CASSLRAGSSYEQYV.

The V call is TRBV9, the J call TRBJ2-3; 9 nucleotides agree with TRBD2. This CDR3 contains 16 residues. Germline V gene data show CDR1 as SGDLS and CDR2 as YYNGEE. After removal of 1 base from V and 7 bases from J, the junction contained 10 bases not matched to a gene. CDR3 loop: CASSVSAGGPPHTQYF. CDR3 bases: TGTGCCAGCAGCGTAAGTGCGGGAGGGCCCCCTCATACGCAGTATTTT. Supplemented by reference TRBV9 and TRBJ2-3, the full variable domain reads DSGVTQTPKHLITATGQRVTLRCSPRSGDLSVYWYQQSLDQGLQFLIQYYNGEERAKGNILERFSAQQFPDLHSELNLSSLELGDSALYFCASSVSAGGPPHTQYFGPGTRLTVL.

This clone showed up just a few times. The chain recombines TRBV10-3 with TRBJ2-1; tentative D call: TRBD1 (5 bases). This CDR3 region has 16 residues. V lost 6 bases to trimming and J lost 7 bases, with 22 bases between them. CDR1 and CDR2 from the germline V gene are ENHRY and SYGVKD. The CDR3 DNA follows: TGTGCCATCAGCACACGACAGCGTCTAAGTTCTAATGAGCAGTTCTTC. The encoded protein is CAISTRQRLSSNEQFF.

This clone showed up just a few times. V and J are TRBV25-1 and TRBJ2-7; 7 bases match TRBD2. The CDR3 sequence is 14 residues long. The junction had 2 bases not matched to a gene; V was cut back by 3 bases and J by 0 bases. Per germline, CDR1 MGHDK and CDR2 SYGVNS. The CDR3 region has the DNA TGTGCCAGCAGTGAGGGGGGGGTCTCCTACGAGCAGTACGTC. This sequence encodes CASSEGGVSYEQYV.

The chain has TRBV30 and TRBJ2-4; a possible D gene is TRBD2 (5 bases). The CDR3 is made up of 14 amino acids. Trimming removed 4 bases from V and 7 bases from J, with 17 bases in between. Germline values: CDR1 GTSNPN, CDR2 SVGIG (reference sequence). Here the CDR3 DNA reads TGTGCCTGGACCACCGGGAATTCGGAGAACATTCAGTACTTC. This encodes CAWTTGNSENIQYF.

As DNA, the CDR3 is TGTGCCATCAGTGATATCTACGAGCAGTACTTC. It encodes CAISDIYEQYF. The genes are TRBV10-3 and TRBJ2-7; D gene unclear. The V end was cut by 3 bases, the J end by 3 bases, with 3 bases between. The CDR3 is 11 residues long. The germline CDR1 and CDR2 sequences are ENHRY and SYGVKD.

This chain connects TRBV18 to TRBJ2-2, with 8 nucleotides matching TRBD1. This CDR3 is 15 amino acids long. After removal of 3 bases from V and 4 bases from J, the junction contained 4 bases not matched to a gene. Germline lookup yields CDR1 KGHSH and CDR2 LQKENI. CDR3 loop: CASSPITGGTGELFF. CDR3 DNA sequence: TGTGCCAGCTCACCGATAACAGGGGGCACCGGGGAGCTGTTTTTT.

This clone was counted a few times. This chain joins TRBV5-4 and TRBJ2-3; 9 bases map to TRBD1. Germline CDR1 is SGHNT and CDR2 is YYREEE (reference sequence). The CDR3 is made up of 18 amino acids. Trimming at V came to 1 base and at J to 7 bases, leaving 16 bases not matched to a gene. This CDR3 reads CASSLTILRDRALYTQYF. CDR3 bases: TGTGCCAGCAGCTTGACTATACTCCGGGACAGGGCCCTCTATACGCAGTATTTT.

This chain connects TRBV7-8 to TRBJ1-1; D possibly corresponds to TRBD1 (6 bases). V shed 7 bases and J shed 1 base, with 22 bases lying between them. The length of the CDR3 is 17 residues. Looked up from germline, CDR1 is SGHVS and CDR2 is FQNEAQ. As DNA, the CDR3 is TGTGCCAGCACCTCCTCACGCCCAACAGGGTCGAACACTGAAGCTTTCTTT. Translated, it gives CASTSSRPTGSNTEAFF.

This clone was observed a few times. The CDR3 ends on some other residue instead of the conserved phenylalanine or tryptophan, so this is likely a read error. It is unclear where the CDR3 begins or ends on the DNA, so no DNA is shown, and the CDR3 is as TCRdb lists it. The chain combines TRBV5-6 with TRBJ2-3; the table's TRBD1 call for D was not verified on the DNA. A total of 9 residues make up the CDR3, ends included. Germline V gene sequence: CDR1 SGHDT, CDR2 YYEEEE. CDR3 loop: CASSYRTGN.

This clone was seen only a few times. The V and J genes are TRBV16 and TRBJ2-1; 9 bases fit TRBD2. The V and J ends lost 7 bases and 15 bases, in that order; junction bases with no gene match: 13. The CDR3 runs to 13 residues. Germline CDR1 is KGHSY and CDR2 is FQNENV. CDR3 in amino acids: CASNPGTSQVSFF. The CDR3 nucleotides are TGTGCCAGCAACCCAGGGACTAGCCAGGTGTCGTTCTTC.

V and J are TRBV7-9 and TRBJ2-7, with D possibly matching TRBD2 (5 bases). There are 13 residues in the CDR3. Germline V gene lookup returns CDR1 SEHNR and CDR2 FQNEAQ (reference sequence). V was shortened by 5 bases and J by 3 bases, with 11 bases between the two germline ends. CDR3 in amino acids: CASSDYPLYEQYF. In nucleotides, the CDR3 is TGTGCCAGCAGCGACTACCCCCTCTACGAGCAGTACTTC.

The chain's CDR3 is CASSPPARAKNIQYF. In nucleotides, the CDR3 is TGTGCCAGCTCACCACCGGCCAGAGCCAAAAACATTCAGTACTTC. This chain links TRBV18 with TRBJ2-4; D remains unclear. The CDR3 runs 15 residues. From germline, CDR1 is KGHSH and CDR2 LQKENI. V was clipped by 0 bases and J by 0 bases, with 6 bases between them. Full variable domain (rest looked up from reference TRBV18 and TRBJ2-4): NAGVMQNPRHLVRRRGQEARLRCSPMKGHSHVYWYRQLPEEGLKFMVYLQKENIIDESGMPKERFSAEFPKEGPSILRIQQVVRGDSAAYFCASSPPARAKNIQYFGAGTRLSVL.

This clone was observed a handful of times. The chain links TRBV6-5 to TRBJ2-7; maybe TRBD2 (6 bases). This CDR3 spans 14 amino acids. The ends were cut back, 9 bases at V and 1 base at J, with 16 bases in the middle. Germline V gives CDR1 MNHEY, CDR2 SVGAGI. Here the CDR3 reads CASRRGIGSYEQYV. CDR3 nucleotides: TGTGCCAGTAGGAGGGGAATAGGGTCCTACGAGCAGTACGTC.

The chain's CDR3 is CASSESGQGKAKNIQYF. DNA for the CDR3: TGTGCCAGCAGTGAATCCGGACAGGGGAAAGCCAAAAACATTCAGTACTTC. The genes are TRBV25-1 and TRBJ2-4; 9 positions match TRBD1. The CDR3 is 17 residues long. V was clipped by 1 base and J by 0 bases; unmatched bases: 4. Looked up from germline, CDR1 is MGHDK and CDR2 is SYGVNS.

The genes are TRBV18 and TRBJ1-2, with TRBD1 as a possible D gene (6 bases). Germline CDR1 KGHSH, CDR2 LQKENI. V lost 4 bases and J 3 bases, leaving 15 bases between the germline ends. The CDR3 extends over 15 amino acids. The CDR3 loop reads CASSQAGAPHYGYTF. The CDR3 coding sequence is TGTGCCAGCTCACAAGCAGGGGCCCCTCACTATGGCTACACCTTC.

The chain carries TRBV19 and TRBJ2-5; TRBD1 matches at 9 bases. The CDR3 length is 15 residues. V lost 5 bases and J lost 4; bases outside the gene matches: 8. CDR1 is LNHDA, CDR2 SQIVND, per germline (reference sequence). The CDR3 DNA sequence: TGTGCCAGTAGTCAAATGACAGGGGGAAGAGAGACCCAGTACTTC. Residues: CASSQMTGGRETQYF. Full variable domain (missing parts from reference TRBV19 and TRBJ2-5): DGGITQSPKYLFRKEGQNVTLSCEQNLNHDAMYWYRQDPGQGLRLIYYSQIVNDFQKGDIAEGYSVSREKKESFPLTVTSAQKNPTAFYLCASSQMTGGRETQYFGPGTRLLVL.

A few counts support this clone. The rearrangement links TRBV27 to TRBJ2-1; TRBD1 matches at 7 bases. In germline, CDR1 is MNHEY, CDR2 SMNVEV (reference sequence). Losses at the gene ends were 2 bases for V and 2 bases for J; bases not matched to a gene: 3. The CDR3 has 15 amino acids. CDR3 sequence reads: CASSLRTGAYNEQFF. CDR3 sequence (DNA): TGTGCCAGCAGTTTAAGGACAGGCGCCTACAATGAGCAGTTCTTC.

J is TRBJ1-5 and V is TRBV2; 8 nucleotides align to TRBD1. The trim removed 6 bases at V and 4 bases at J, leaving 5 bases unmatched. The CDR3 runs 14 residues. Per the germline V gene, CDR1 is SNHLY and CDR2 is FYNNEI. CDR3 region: CASRQDRANQPQHF. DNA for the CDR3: TGTGCCAGCAGACAGGACAGGGCTAATCAGCCCCAGCATTTT.